The rows below give T cell receptor beta chains drawn from one sample of a study of blood T cell repertoires in COVID-19. Repertoires were generated with immunoSEQ multiplex PCR, while TCRdb's copy carries only in-frame clones and drops some. The data contain roughly 260,000 clones, roughly 82% of them singletons. Sequencing used peripheral blood. These receptors came from a woman aged 70 to 79 with acute or convalescent COVID-19. Each CDR3 is given with its conserved first and last residue. Each record gives: V gene, J gene, clone size, D gene, CDR3 DNA, CDR3 protein. A D gene is named only where the DNA matches it firmly. Size values are once, few and many counts, or a class for expanded clones, and some rows have none.

>TRBV3-1/TRBV3-2|TRBJ1-4|few|-
TGTGCCAGTAACACCTGGGGGGGAAATGAAAAACTGTTTTTT
CASNTWGGNEKLFF
>TRBV11-2|TRBJ2-7|-|TRBD2
TGTGCCAGCAGCTTACGGCGGGGGGGCTACGAGCAGTACTTC
CASSLRRGGYEQYF
>TRBV12-3/TRBV12-4|TRBJ1-6|once|-
TGTGCCAGCAGTTTAGCCGGTAATTCACCCCTCCACTTT
CASSLAGNSPLHF
>TRBV18|TRBJ2-5|-|TRBD2
TGTGCCAGCTCACCAATCCAGCGGGGTATGGAAGAGACCCAGTACTTC
CASSPIQRGMEETQYF
>TRBV11-2|TRBJ1-1|-|-
TGTGCCAGCAGCTTAATGCAGACAGGCGGTAACACTGAAGCTTTCTTT
CASSLMQTGGNTEAFF
>TRBV6-5|TRBJ2-1|-|TRBD2
TGTGCCAGCATCTGGGGACTAGCGGTCTACAATGAGCAGTTCTTC
CASIWGLAVYNEQFF
>TRBV5-1|TRBJ2-2|once|-
TGCGCCAGCAGCCCCATGTCGGGGAACACCGGGGAGCTGTTTTTT
CASSPMSGNTGELFF
>TRBV3-1/TRBV3-2|TRBJ2-1|-|-
TGTGCCAGCAGCCAAGTGAGACTAGAGCGTGAGCAGTTCTTC
CASSQVRLEREQFF
>TRBV27|TRBJ1-6|-|-
TGTGCCAGCAGTTTGGGGCAAGATAATTCACCCCTCCACTTT
CASSLGQDNSPLHF
>TRBV5-1|TRBJ1-2|-|-
TGCGCCAGCAGCTTGGACAGAAACTATGGCTACACCTTC
CASSLDRNYGYTF
>TRBV5-1|TRBJ1-1|-|-
TGCGCCAGCAGCTCTGTCCCCGGGGGCACTGAAGCTTTCTTT
CASSSVPGGTEAFF
>TRBV5-5|TRBJ1-1|-|-
TGTGCCAGCAGCCAGGGGACGGTGAACACTGAAGCTTTCTTT
CASSQGTVNTEAFF
>TRBV18|TRBJ2-7|-|-
TGTGCCAGCTCCGGACTGTCCTCCTACGAGCAGTACTTC
CASSGLSSYEQYF
>TRBV10-3|TRBJ1-5|few|TRBD1
TGTGCCATCAGTGTGACGACAGGGGGTCAGCCCCAGCATTTT
CAISVTTGGQPQHF
>TRBV5-1|TRBJ1-2|few|TRBD1
TGCGCCAGCACCCCGGGACAGGGGAGCTATGGCTACACCTTC
CASTPGQGSYGYTF
>TRBV19|TRBJ2-7|-|TRBD1
TGTGCCAGTAGTATAAGCGGAACAGGGGCCTACGAGCAGTACTTC
CASSISGTGAYEQYF
>TRBV19|TRBJ1-4|-|-
TGTGCCAGTAGAAACAGTCGTTTTAATGAAAAACTGTTTTTT
CASRNSRFNEKLFF
>TRBV5-4|TRBJ1-1|-|TRBD1
TGTGCCAGCAGCCAACGACCGGGACAGGGGGGAGTGGAAGCTTTCTTT
CASSQRPGQGGVEAFF
>TRBV7-6|TRBJ2-3|-|-
TGTGCCAGCAGCTACGGGGGTTTAGATACGCAGTATTTT
CASSYGGLDTQYF
>TRBV28|TRBJ2-7|-|TRBD1
TGTGCCAGCAGTTTGAGACAGGGCCCCTACGAGCAGTACTTC
CASSLRQGPYEQYF
>TRBV15|TRBJ2-7|few|TRBD1
TGTGCCACAAAGACAGGGGGCACCTACGAGCAGTACTTC
CATKTGGTYEQYF
>TRBV6-7|TRBJ1-4|-|TRBD1
TGTGCCAGCAGTCAGACAGGGGGCCATGAAAAACTGTTTTTT
CASSQTGGHEKLFF
>TRBV27|TRBJ1-2|few|TRBD1
TGTGCCAGCAGTTTATCGTATGGGGACAGGCGCTATGGCTACACCTTC
CASSLSYGDRRYGYTF
>TRBV5-5|TRBJ2-1|-|TRBD2
TGTGCCAGCAGCTACACCGGGACTAGCGGGGACATTGAGCAGTTCTTC
CASSYTGTSGDIEQFF
>TRBV19|TRBJ1-2|-|-
TGTGCCAGTAGTATTTCGGTTCTTAACTATGGCTACACCTTC
CASSISVLNYGYTF
>TRBV4-1|TRBJ1-4|-|-
TGCGCCAGCAGCCAAGCCCTGGGGGGGGCAACTAATGAAAAACTGTTTTTT
CASSQALGGATNEKLFF
>TRBV27|TRBJ1-3|few|-
TGTGCCAGCAGTCTAGGGCAGGGGTATGGAAACACCATATATTTT
CASSLGQGYGNTIYF
>TRBV6-2/TRBV6-3|TRBJ2-1|-|TRBD1
TGTGCCAGCAGTAACCGGGACAGGGTTTACAATGAGCAGTTCTTC
CASSNRDRVYNEQFF
>TRBV24-1|TRBJ1-2|-|TRBD1
TGTGCCACCAGTGATGCAAGGGACAGGAAGTATGGCTACACCTTC
CATSDARDRKYGYTF
>TRBV5-1|TRBJ1-4|-|-
TGCGCCAGCACCCCCGGGACTAATGAAAAACTGTTTTTT
CASTPGTNEKLFF
>TRBV18|TRBJ1-5|-|-
TGTGCCAGCTCACGTCAGAATCAGCCCCAGCATTTT
CASSRQNQPQHF
>TRBV4-3|TRBJ2-1|-|-
TGCGCCAGCAGCCAAGATCTTCGGTCTAGCAGTTCGAATGAGCAGTTCTTC
CASSQDLRSSSSNEQFF
>TRBV4-2|TRBJ2-2|-|TRBD2
TGTGCCAGCAGCCAAGTCGCGAGCGGGGGGGCCAACGGGGAGCTGTTTTTT
CASSQVASGGANGELFF
>TRBV30|TRBJ1-2|-|-
TGTGCCTGGAGGACCACAGGGAACTATGGCTACACCTTC
CAWRTTGNYGYTF
>TRBV12-3/TRBV12-4|TRBJ2-7|-|TRBD1
TGTGCCAGCAGACAGACAGGGGTAAAGTACTTC
CASRQTGVKYF
>TRBV27|TRBJ2-7|-|-
TGTGCCAGCAGTTTCCCGGGTCACGAGCAGTACTTC
CASSFPGHEQYF
>TRBV7-9|TRBJ1-2|-|-
TGTGCCAGCAGCTTAGAACGGTTTAACTATGGCTACACCTTC
CASSLERFNYGYTF
>TRBV24-1|TRBJ1-2|-|-
TGTGCCGTCGGGACATACTATGGCTACACCTTC
CAVGTYYGYTF
>TRBV7-2|TRBJ2-5|-|TRBD1
TGTGCCAGCAGCGCCAGGGGGCGGGAGACCCAGTACTTC
CASSARGRETQYF
>TRBV6-5|TRBJ2-7|few|TRBD2
TGTGCCAGCAGTCCCCTAGCGGGGGGGCCGGGTGAGCAGTACTTC
CASSPLAGGPGEQYF
>TRBV12-3/TRBV12-4|TRBJ1-1|-|-
TGTGCCAGCAATTTACAGGGTGGCACTGAAGCTTTCTTT
CASNLQGGTEAFF
>TRBV7-6|TRBJ1-2|-|TRBD1
TGTGCCAGCAGACAGGGGCCAGGGAATGGCTACACCTTC
CASRQGPGNGYTF
>TRBV19|TRBJ2-7|-|-
TGTGCCAGTAGTGGTGCGGGTGGGGGGATTTACGAGCAGTACTTC
CASSGAGGGIYEQYF
>TRBV18|TRBJ1-1|-|TRBD1
TGTGCCAGCTCACCGCGACAGGGAGACACTGAAGCTTTCTTT
CASSPRQGDTEAFF
>TRBV5-1|TRBJ1-4|-|TRBD1
TGCGCCAGCAGCTTGGGGGACAGTGAAAAACTGTTTTTT
CASSLGDSEKLFF
>TRBV5-1|TRBJ2-5|-|TRBD2
TGCGCCAGCAGCTTAGGACTAGCGGGGGCGAGACAAGAGACCCAGTACTTC
CASSLGLAGARQETQYF
>TRBV7-2|TRBJ2-2|-|TRBD1
TGTGCCAGCAGCTTAGGGCCGGGACAGTTGATCACCGGGGAGCTGTTTTTT
CASSLGPGQLITGELFF
>TRBV11-3|TRBJ1-1|-|-
TGTGCCAGCAGCTTAATTAGCGCAGGCAACATGAACACTGAAGCTTTCTTT
CASSLISAGNMNTEAFF
>TRBV4-3|TRBJ1-1|-|TRBD1
TGCGCCAGCAGCCAAGACGGGACAGGGGCGAACACTGAAGCTTTCTTT
CASSQDGTGANTEAFF
>TRBV6-5|TRBJ2-5|-|-
TGTGCCAGCAGATCACCCTCAATCGGGACCCAGTACTTC
CASRSPSIGTQYF